This TCR beta chain was obtained from a study of shared clonotypes between healthy human individuals. The CDR3 totals 13 residues. V dropped 4 bases and J dropped 5 bases, with 12 bases sitting between them. Per the germline V gene, CDR1 is SGHRS and CDR2 is YFSETQ. Data came from immunoSEQ multiplex PCR; TCRdb stores just in-frame clones and leaves some out. The sample consists of more than 2,000,000 clones, roughly 93% of them appearing once. The sample taken for sequencing was naive CD4+ T cells from PBMCs. The subset denotes: CD45RA+ positively selected. The chain recombines TRBV5-1 with TRBJ2-5; no reliable D call. This clonotype was obtained from a man aged 18 to 30 in good health. Some clones in this sample may be carry-over from other donors' samples. CDR3 sequence (DNA): TGCGCCAGCAGCCGCCGCTTTCGGGAGACCCAGTACTTC. Its protein product is CASSRRFRETQYF.